What follows are 29 T cell receptor beta chains derived from one specimen sequenced in a study of T cell responses to AZD1222 COVID-19 vaccine. TCRdb's table, derived via immunoSEQ multiplex PCR, lists solely in-frame clones and lacks some. The profile shows 75,000 to 100,000 clones, approximately 88% of them singletons. The starting material was peripheral blood, obtained on day 0 of AZD1222 vaccination. These receptors came from an adult in good health.

This clone has only one observation. The chain uses TRBV5-1 and TRBJ2-7, with D possibly TRBD1 on 6 matching bases. The CDR3 consists of 12 residues. Looked up from germline, CDR1 is SGHRS and CDR2 is YFSETQ. With 5 bases removed from V and 2 bases from J, the gap between germline ends came to 8 bases. The CDR3 reads CASRRGTYEQYF. CDR3 DNA: TGCGCCAGCAGAAGGGGGACCTACGAGCAGTACTTC.

The rearrangement uses TRBV28 and TRBJ2-5; D call uncertain. Trimming stripped 2 bases from V and 0 bases from J, with 10 bases between. There are 15 residues in the CDR3. Germline assignment: CDR1 MDHEN and CDR2 SYDVKM. The CDR3, as DNA: TGTGCCAGCAGTTTAGGCAGATTGTACCAAGAGACCCAGTACTTC. It translates to CASSLGRLYQETQYF.

The chain combines TRBV19 with TRBJ1-1; tentatively, D is TRBD1 (6 bases). The CDR3 is made up of 14 amino acids. V dropped 5 bases and J dropped 3 bases, with 13 bases sitting between them. The germline V gene encodes CDR1 LNHDA and CDR2 SQIVND (reference sequence). The CDR3 sequence: CASSLLHRDTEAFF. The CDR3 DNA sequence: TGTGCCAGTAGTTTACTTCACAGGGACACTGAAGCTTTCTTT.

The rearrangement uses TRBV7-9 and TRBJ2-7; D remains ambiguous. Germline values: CDR1 SEHNR, CDR2 FQNEAQ (reference sequence). With 5 bases removed from V and 6 bases from J, the gap between germline ends came to 11 bases. This CDR3 region has 12 residues. The CDR3 bases are TGTGCCAGCAGCCCCGACCCGGGCGAGCAGTACTTC. Translation gives CASSPDPGEQYF. The whole variable domain, filled in from reference TRBV7-9 and TRBJ2-7, reads DTGVSQNPRHKITKRGQNVTFRCDPISEHNRLYWYRQTLGQGPEFLTYFQNEAQLEKSRLLSDRFSAERPKGSFSTLEIQRTEQGDSAMYLCASSPDPGEQYFGPGTRLTVT.

The chain joins TRBV5-6 to TRBJ2-3, with D unclear. This CDR3 region has 18 residues. CDR1 is SGHDT, CDR2 YYEEEE, per germline. The germline V and J ends were trimmed by 2 bases and 0 bases, with 19 bases remaining between them. CDR3: CASSLISTPRSSTDTQYF. CDR3 nucleotide sequence: TGTGCCAGCAGCTTAATTTCCACACCACGATCTAGCACAGATACGCAGTATTTT.

This chain uses TRBV4-3 with TRBJ2-7; 8 positions agree with TRBD2. V lost 4 bases and J lost 3; bases outside the gene matches: 8. Germline V CDR1 and CDR2: LGHNA, YSLEER. The CDR3 consists of 15 residues. CDR3 in DNA: TGCGCCAGCAGCCGGGAAGCGGGGGAATTCTACGAGCAGTACTTC. It specifies CASSREAGEFYEQYF.

The V gene is TRBV3-1 (or the pseudogene TRBV3-2), the J gene TRBJ2-5; 7 nucleotides match TRBD2. Germline assignment: CDR1 LGHDT and CDR2 YNNKEL (reference sequence). The CDR3 runs to 15 residues. Germline trimming cut 2 bases from V and 2 bases from J; bases unmatched to any gene: 5. DNA for the CDR3: TGTGCCAGCAGCCAACACTACGGGAGGCAAGAGACCCAGTACTTC. The encoded protein is CASSQHYGRQETQYF.

The rearrangement joins TRBV6-5 to TRBJ1-5; 7 bases agree with TRBD1. Trimming removed 5 bases from V and 0 bases from J; junction bases left unmatched: 4. The CDR3 spans 15 residues. CDR1 MNHEY and CDR2 SVGAGI come from the germline V gene. The CDR3 spells CASSRGQPSNQPQHF. Here the CDR3 DNA reads TGTGCCAGCAGTAGGGGACAGCCTAGCAATCAGCCCCAGCATTTT.

The chain joins TRBV25-1 to TRBJ2-2; 11 bases agree with TRBD1. CDR3 length equals 16 residues. The trim removed 4 bases at V and 4 bases at J, leaving 5 bases unmatched. Germline V gene lookup returns CDR1 MGHDK and CDR2 SYGVNS. The CDR3 loop reads CASSAVGTGGTGELFF. In DNA, the CDR3 is TGTGCCAGCAGTGCGGTCGGGACAGGGGGCACCGGGGAGCTGTTTTTT.

The J gene is TRBJ2-1, the V gene TRBV5-1; 7 bases are a match to TRBD1. This CDR3 spans 16 amino acids. The germline V gene has CDR1 SGHRS and CDR2 YFSETQ. V lost 3 bases, J lost 0 bases, and 6 bases stayed unmatched. DNA of the CDR3: TGCGCCAGCAGCTCAGGGGGACCGGGCTCCTACAATGAGCAGTTCTTC. Residues: CASSSGGPGSYNEQFF. The full variable domain, its missing parts supplied by reference TRBV5-1 and TRBJ2-1, is KAGVTQTPRYLIKTRGQQVTLSCSPISGHRSVSWYQQTPGQGLQFLFEYFSETQRNKGNFPGRFSGRQFSNSRSEMNVSTLELGDSALYLCASSSGGPGSYNEQFFGPGTRLTVL.

This clone was seen just once. The rearrangement joins TRBV5-6 to TRBJ2-7; 8 nucleotides line up with TRBD1. Germline V gene lookup returns CDR1 SGHDT and CDR2 YYEEEE. This CDR3 contains 13 residues. V dropped 4 bases and J dropped 3; count of bases not matched to a gene: 3. CDR3 coding DNA: TGTGCCAGCAGCCCGACAGGGGTCTACGAGCAGTACTTC. This sequence encodes CASSPTGVYEQYF.

The chain carries TRBV9 and TRBJ2-7, with D tentatively TRBD1 (6 bases). The V and J ends lost 3 bases and 6 bases respectively, with 16 bases between them. The germline V gene encodes CDR1 SGDLS and CDR2 YYNGEE. The CDR3 is 14 amino acids. The CDR3 protein is CASSGHIQGGEQYF. CDR3 DNA: TGTGCCAGCAGCGGCCATATACAGGGTGGCGAGCAGTACTTC.

This rearrangement joins TRBV6-5 to TRBJ1-2, with D tentatively TRBD1 (5 bases). Germline CDR1 and CDR2: MNHEY and SVGAGI. The length of the CDR3 is 13 residues. V was pared by 5 bases and J by 6 bases, with 13 bases between. CDR3 nucleotide sequence: TGTGCCAGCAGTCCGGACACGCCGGATGGCTACACCTTC. Its translation is CASSPDTPDGYTF.

The chain has TRBV7-3 and TRBJ2-1, with TRBD2 identical over 10 bases. J lost 3 bases, V lost 5 bases, and 7 bases had no gene match. Germline CDR1 SGHTA, CDR2 FQGTGA. This CDR3 is built from 16 residues. The CDR3 DNA sequence: TGTGCCAGCAGCATCACTAGCGGGGAGTACTACAATGAGCAGTTCTTC. Its translation is CASSITSGEYYNEQFF.

The gene calls are TRBV2 and TRBJ1-2; 10 bases fit TRBD1. The CDR3 contains 14 residues. Germline V gene lookup returns CDR1 SNHLY and CDR2 FYNNEI. With 4 bases clipped from V and 6 bases from J, the junction kept 5 bases outside the gene matches. In DNA form, the CDR3 reads TGTGCCAGCAGTGTGGACAGGGGGTTGGATGGCTACACCTTC. It translates to CASSVDRGLDGYTF.

J is TRBJ2-1 and V is TRBV7-3; 8 bases agree with TRBD2. The CDR3 length is 16 residues. Germline V gene data show CDR1 as SGHTA and CDR2 as FQGTGA. With V trimmed by 3 bases and J by 6 bases, 10 bases remained unmatched. The CDR3 sequence is CASSLLLAGRFNEQFF. DNA for the CDR3: TGTGCCAGCAGCTTGTTATTAGCGGGAAGATTCAATGAGCAGTTCTTC. Combining the CDR3 with reference TRBV7-3 and TRBJ2-1 gives the whole variable domain GAGVSQTPSNKVTEKGKYVELRCDPISGHTALYWYRQSLGQGPEFLIYFQGTGAADDSGLPNDRFFAVRPEGSVSTLKIQRTERGDSAVYLCASSLLLAGRFNEQFFGPGTRLTVL.

The chain has TRBV5-8 and TRBJ2-7, with no clear D. Germline V gives CDR1 SGHTS, CDR2 YDEGEE. The CDR3 covers 12 residues. V was clipped by 4 bases and J by 6 bases, with 11 bases between them. CDR3 region: CASSRPPGEQYF. DNA of the CDR3: TGTGCCAGCAGCCGGCCCCCGGGCGAGCAGTACTTC.

The V call is TRBV27, the J call TRBJ2-3, with D maybe TRBD2 (6 bases). This CDR3 is 17 amino acids long. Germline V gives CDR1 MNHEY, CDR2 SMNVEV (reference sequence). V dropped 6 bases and J dropped 0 bases, with 19 bases sitting between them. The CDR3 sequence: CASREEPGLRSTDTQYF. For the CDR3, the DNA is TGTGCCAGCAGAGAAGAACCGGGACTCCGAAGCACAGATACGCAGTATTTT.

The chain carries TRBV7-8 and TRBJ2-3, with TRBD2 as a possible D gene (6 bases). The V and J ends lost 5 bases and 1 base respectively, with 19 bases between them. The germline V gene encodes CDR1 SGHVS and CDR2 FQNEAQ. The CDR3 contains 17 residues. CDR3 region: CASSPTRTPGGTDTQYF. The DNA of the CDR3 is TGTGCCAGCAGCCCCACCCGGACCCCGGGGGGCACAGATACGCAGTATTTT.

This clone was recorded only once. This chain connects TRBV3-1 (or the pseudogene TRBV3-2) to TRBJ1-1, with D perhaps matching TRBD1 (6 bases). Trimming took 1 base from V and 7 from J, leaving 7 bases between them. The CDR3 is made up of 12 amino acids. Germline CDR1 is LGHDT and CDR2 is YNNKEL (reference sequence). CDR3 amino acids: CASSQGQVEAFF. CDR3 DNA: TGTGCCAGCAGCCAAGGACAGGTTGAAGCTTTCTTT.

The J gene is TRBJ1-2, the V gene TRBV29-1; D is unresolved. The germline V gene encodes CDR1 SQVTM and CDR2 ANQGSEA. The CDR3 runs to 13 residues. Deletions cut 5 bases from V and 5 bases from J, with 15 bases between. The CDR3 loop reads CSVNSITDYGYTF. The CDR3 DNA reads as TGCAGCGTTAACTCCATCACAGATTATGGCTACACCTTC.

This chain uses TRBV11-2 with TRBJ2-2; 9 nucleotides align to TRBD1. The germline V gene encodes CDR1 SGHAT and CDR2 FQNNGV. The V segment lost 5 bases and the J segment 5 bases; nucleotides outside the gene matches: 6. This CDR3 comprises 15 residues. CDR3 coding DNA: TGTGCCAGCAGCCAAGGGACAGGGAGGACCGGGGAGCTGTTTTTT. It yields the protein CASSQGTGRTGELFF.

The chain employs TRBV5-1 and TRBJ2-7, with unresolved D. V lost 3 bases and J lost 0, with 13 bases in between. This CDR3 region has 15 residues. Germline-derived CDR1 and CDR2 are SGHRS and YFSETQ. This CDR3 is CASSSSVLSSYEQYF. The CDR3 nucleotides read TGCGCCAGCAGCTCCTCAGTCCTGAGCTCCTACGAGCAGTACTTC.

The sample holds one count of this clone. This rearrangement joins TRBV19 to TRBJ1-1; possibly TRBD1 for D (5 bases). CDR1 and CDR2 (germline): LNHDA, SQIVND (reference sequence). This CDR3 has 14 residues. Trimming pared 6 bases from V and 1 base from J, leaving 12 bases between. The CDR3 DNA reads TGTGCCAGTAGCCCGGGACGGGCGAACACTGAAGCTTTCTTT. This codes for CASSPGRANTEAFF.

V is TRBV7-9 and J is TRBJ1-1, with a weak D call TRBD1 (6 bases). The CDR3 is 14 amino acids. The V end was cut by 5 bases, the J end by 1 base, with 11 bases between. From germline, CDR1 is SEHNR and CDR2 FQNEAQ (reference sequence). CDR3 loop: CASSATTGNTEAFF. CDR3 sequence (DNA): TGTGCCAGCAGCGCGACGACAGGGAACACTGAAGCTTTCTTT.

J is TRBJ2-1 and V is TRBV5-1; 9 positions agree with TRBD2. V gave up 1 base and J gave up 7 bases; unmatched junction bases: 9. The CDR3 totals 16 residues. The V gene's germline CDR1 is SGHRS and CDR2 YFSETQ. The CDR3 nucleotides read TGCGCCAGCAGCTTGACCCTTAGCGGGAGACTAAATGAGCAGTTCTTC. It yields the protein CASSLTLSGRLNEQFF.

This rearrangement joins TRBV11-2 to TRBJ2-1, with D possibly being TRBD2 (6 bases). The V gene lost 8 bases and the J gene lost 5 bases, with 19 bases spanning the gap. CDR3 size: 15 residues. The germline gives CDR1 SGHAT, CDR2 FQNNGV. CDR3 in DNA: TGTGCCAGCCTTGGATTCGGGAGAGCTGACAATGAGCAGTTCTTC. Translation gives CASLGFGRADNEQFF.

The chain carries TRBV7-8 and TRBJ2-3, with D hard to call. Between the trimmed V and J ends, which lost 1 base and 0 bases, there was a span of 14 bases. The length of the CDR3 is 17 residues. CDR1 and CDR2 from the germline V gene are SGHVS and FQNEAQ. CDR3 in DNA: TGTGCCAGCAGCTTAGGTGAATCGCCTGCTAGCACAGATACGCAGTATTTT. Translated, it gives CASSLGESPASTDTQYF.

The table lists this clone with a count of one. The CDR3 region is CASTRGGSTDTQYF. The CDR3 nucleotides read TGTGCCAGCACCAGGGGAGGTAGCACAGATACGCAGTATTTT. This rearrangement joins TRBV28 to TRBJ2-3, with D perhaps matching TRBD1 or TRBD2 (6 bases each). CDR1 is MDHEN and CDR2 is SYDVKM in the germline V gene. Deletions cut 7 bases from V and 0 bases from J, with 11 bases between. The CDR3 has 14 residues.